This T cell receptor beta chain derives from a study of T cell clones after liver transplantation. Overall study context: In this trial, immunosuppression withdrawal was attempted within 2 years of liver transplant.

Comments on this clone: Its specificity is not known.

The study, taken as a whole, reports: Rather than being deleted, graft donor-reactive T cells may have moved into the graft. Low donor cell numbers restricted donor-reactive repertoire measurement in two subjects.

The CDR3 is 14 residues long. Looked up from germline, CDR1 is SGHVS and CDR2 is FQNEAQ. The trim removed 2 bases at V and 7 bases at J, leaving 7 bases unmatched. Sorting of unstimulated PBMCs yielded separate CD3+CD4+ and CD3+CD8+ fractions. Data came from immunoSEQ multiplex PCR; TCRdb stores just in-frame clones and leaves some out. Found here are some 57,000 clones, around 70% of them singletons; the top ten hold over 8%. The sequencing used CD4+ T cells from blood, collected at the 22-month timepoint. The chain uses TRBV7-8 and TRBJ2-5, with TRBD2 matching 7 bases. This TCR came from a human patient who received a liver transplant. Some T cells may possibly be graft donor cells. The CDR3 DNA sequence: TGTGCCAGCAGCTTAAGCAGGGAGGGAGTGACCCAGTACTTC. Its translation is CASSLSREGVTQYF.